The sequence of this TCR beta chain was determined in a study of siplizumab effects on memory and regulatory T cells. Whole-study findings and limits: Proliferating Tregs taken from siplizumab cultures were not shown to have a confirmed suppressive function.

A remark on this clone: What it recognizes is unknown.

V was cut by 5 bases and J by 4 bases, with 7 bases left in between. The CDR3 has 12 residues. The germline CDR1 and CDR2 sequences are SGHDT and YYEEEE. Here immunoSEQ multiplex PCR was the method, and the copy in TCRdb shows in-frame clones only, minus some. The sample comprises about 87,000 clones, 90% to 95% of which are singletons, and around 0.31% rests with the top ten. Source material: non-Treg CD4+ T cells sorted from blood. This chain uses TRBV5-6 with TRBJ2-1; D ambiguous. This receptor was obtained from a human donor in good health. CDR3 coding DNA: TGTGCCAGCAGAAGGATTTACAATGAGCAGTTCTTC. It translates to CASRRIYNEQFF.